This record concerns one T cell receptor (beta chain) sequence. CDR3 length: 16 residues. In germline, CDR1 is ENHRY, CDR2 SYGVKD. Trimming took 0 bases from V and 1 from J, leaving 11 bases between them. Profiling relied on immunoSEQ multiplex PCR, and the TCRdb table lists in-frame clones only, not all of them. This sample has a few hundred thousand clones, with approximately 90% found just once. This entry comes from a study of blood T cell repertoires in COVID-19. This rearrangement joins TRBV10-3 to TRBJ2-3; D might be TRBD1 (6 bases). The material sequenced was PBMCs or T cells enriched from blood (not recorded which). The sequence derives from a woman aged 50 to 60 who had recovered from COVID-19. CDR3 DNA sequence: TGTGCCATCAGTGAGTCACAGGGTGGACGCACAGATACGCAGTATTTT. Protein product: CAISESQGGRTDTQYF.